This T cell receptor beta chain emerged from a study of T cells after yellow fever vaccination. For the study at large: When fractions had low cell numbers, they were prepared with SMART-Seq v4 Ultra Low Input.

This clonotype has just a few counts. What it binds is unknown. Deletions cut 4 bases from V and 1 base from J, with 17 bases between. Germline CDR1 is SGHDN and CDR2 is FVKESK. The CDR3 is made up of 17 amino acids. Overall study results and limits: Shared CD4/CD8 clonotypes were a small share, likely from convergent recombination.

TCRdb redid the calling of the 5' RACE reads with MiXCR, one entry per CDR3 protein. The table includes approximately 600,000 distinct CDR3 sequences, roughly an eighth detected once. This clonotype was obtained from a man aged 25 to 40 who received the YFV17D yellow fever vaccine. The V and J genes are TRBV14 and TRBJ1-5; D is undetermined. The material was PBMCs, obtained on the day of the yellow fever booster vaccination. For the CDR3, the DNA is TGTGCCAGCAGCCCTCGCCGGGAAAAGGACAGCAATCAGCCCCAGCATTTT. It is translated as CASSPRREKDSNQPQHF.